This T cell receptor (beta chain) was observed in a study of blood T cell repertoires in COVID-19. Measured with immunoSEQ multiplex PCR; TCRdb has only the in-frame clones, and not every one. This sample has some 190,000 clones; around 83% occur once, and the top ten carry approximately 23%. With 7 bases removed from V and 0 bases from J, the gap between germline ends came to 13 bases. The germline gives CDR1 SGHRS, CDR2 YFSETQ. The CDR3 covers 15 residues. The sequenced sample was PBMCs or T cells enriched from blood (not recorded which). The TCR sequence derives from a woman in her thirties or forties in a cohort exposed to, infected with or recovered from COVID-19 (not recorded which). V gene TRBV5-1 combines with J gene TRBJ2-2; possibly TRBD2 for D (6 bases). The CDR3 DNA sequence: TGCGCCAGCCGATCTAGCGTACCGAACACCGGGGAGCTGTTTTTT. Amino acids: CASRSSVPNTGELFF.